This T cell receptor (beta chain) was documented in a study of T cell responses to AZD1222 COVID-19 vaccine. Study-wide results and limits: Spike-spanning, vaccine-associated CD4 TCRs were dominant at 160-218 and 743-854.

Notes on this clone: Its antigen remains unidentified.

Repertoires were generated with immunoSEQ multiplex PCR, while TCRdb's copy carries only in-frame clones and drops some. The table shows some 180,000 clones, with approximately 90% occurring only once. V dropped 7 bases and J dropped 4 bases, with 19 bases sitting between them. This CDR3 region has 15 residues. The germline V gene encodes CDR1 MNHEY and CDR2 SVGAGI. The clonotype originates from an adult who received the MenACWY meningococcal vaccine as a control. The rearrangement joins TRBV6-5 to TRBJ1-2; D remains unclear. The sample was peripheral blood, taken 28 days after the second dose of the MenACWY control vaccine. CDR3 bases: TGTGCCAGCACCTATACGGGAGGGATTGGCTATGGCTACACCTTC. Its translation: CASTYTGGIGYGYTF.